This TCR beta chain was identified during a study of blood T cell repertoires in COVID-19. As handled by the study authors: Estimates of nucleated cell counts were drawn from the amplification of reference gene primers. Clones were read by immunoSEQ multiplex PCR, and TCRdb kept only the in-frame ones, dropping some. D and trimming were read from the DNA, whereas the V and J calls and clone size are those reported in that table. Of roughly 110,000 clones in the sample, about 88% are singletons; the top ten hold 3.4%. This CDR3 has 13 amino acids. The trim removed 6 bases at V and 3 bases at J, leaving 3 bases unmatched. Per germline, CDR1 SNHLY and CDR2 FYNNEI.

The source material was peripheral blood. This clonotype was obtained from a man aged 40-55 years with acute or convalescent COVID-19. The chain links TRBV2 to TRBJ1-2, with 8 positions matching TRBD1. The CDR3 spells CASSLGQDYGYTF. The CDR3 nucleotides read TGTGCCAGCAGCTTGGGACAGGACTATGGCTACACCTTC.